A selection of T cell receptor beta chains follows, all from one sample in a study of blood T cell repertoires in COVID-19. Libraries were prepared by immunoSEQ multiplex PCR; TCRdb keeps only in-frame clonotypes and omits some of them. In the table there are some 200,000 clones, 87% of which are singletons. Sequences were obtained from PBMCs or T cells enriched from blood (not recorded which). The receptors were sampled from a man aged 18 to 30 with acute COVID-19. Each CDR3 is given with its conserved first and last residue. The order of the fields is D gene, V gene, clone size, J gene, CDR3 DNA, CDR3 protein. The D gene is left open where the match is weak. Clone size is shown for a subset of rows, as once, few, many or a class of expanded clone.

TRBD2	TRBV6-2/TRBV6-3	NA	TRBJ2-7	TGTGCCAGCAGCCCTGGGGTGGCGGGAGACAAAGAGCAGTACTTC	CASSPGVAGDKEQYF
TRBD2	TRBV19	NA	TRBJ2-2	TGTGCCAGTAGTAGACCCTGGACTAGCGTCGACGCGAACACCGGGGAGCTGTTTTTT	CASSRPWTSVDANTGELFF
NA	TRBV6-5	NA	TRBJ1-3	TGTGCCAGCAGTCCCCGCGCTTTTGGAAACACCATATATTTT	CASSPRAFGNTIYF
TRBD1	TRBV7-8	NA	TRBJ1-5	TGTGCCAGCAGCTGGGACAGGGTTGATCAGCCCCAGCATTTT	CASSWDRVDQPQHF
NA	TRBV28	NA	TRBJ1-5	TGTGCCAGCAGTACTCAAAATAATCAGCCCCAGCATTTT	CASSTQNNQPQHF
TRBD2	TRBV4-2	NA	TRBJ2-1	TGTGCCAGCAGCCAAGCGGTGGGGCTAGCGGATTACAATGAGCAGTTCTTC	CASSQAVGLADYNEQFF
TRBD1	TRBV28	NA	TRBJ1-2	TGTGCCAGCAGTTCCCGGGACAGGGGGATCTATGGCTACACCTTC	CASSSRDRGIYGYTF
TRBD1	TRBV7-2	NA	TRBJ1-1	TGTGCCAGCAGCTCGACAGGGGGAGCCACTGAAGCTTTCTTT	CASSSTGGATEAFF
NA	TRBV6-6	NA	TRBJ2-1	TGTGCCAGCAGTTACTCGATTGAGGCTAATGAGCAGTTCTTC	CASSYSIEANEQFF
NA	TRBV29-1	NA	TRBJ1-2	TGCAGCGTCTCTCGGGTCCTACGGGAGGACTATGGCTACACCTTC	CSVSRVLREDYGYTF
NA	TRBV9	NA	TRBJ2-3	TGTGCCAGCAGCGTAGAGAGGTCGACAGATACGCAGTATTTT	CASSVERSTDTQYF
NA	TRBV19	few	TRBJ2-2	TGTGCCAGTTATGGACAGTTCCGGGAGCTGTTTTTT	CASYGQFRELFF
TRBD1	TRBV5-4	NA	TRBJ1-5	TGTGCCAGCAGCCATGACAGGGTTCAGCCCCAGCATTTT	CASSHDRVQPQHF
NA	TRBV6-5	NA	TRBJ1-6	TGTGCCAGCATGGAGGGGCCCAATTCACCCCTCCACTTT	CASMEGPNSPLHF
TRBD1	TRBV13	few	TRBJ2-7	TGTGCCAGCAGCTTCAAAGCCGCCGGGACAGGGGCCGAGCAGTACTTC	CASSFKAAGTGAEQYF
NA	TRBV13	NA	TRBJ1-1	TGTGCCAGCAGCAAAGACAGCGCAGGGGCGGCTTTCTTT	CASSKDSAGAAFF
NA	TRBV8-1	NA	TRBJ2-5	TGTGGCAGTGCATCCGCAGCCCTGCTTTTAGCGGGAGTATCAGAGACCCAGTACTTC	CGSASAALLLAGVSETQYF
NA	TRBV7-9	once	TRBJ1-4	TGTGCCAGCAGGGATACGGGGGAAAAACTGTTTTTT	CASRDTGEKLFF
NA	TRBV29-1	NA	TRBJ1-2	TGCAGCGTTGAAGAGGTCCCTACAGGAATCTATGGCTACACCTTC	CSVEEVPTGIYGYTF
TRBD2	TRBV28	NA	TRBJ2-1	TGTGCCAGCACCCCCCTAGCGGAGATTTCCTACAATGAGCAGTTCTTC	CASTPLAEISYNEQFF
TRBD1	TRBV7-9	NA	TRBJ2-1	TGTGCCAGCAGCCGGGCCGGGACAGGTTACAATGAGCAGTTCTTC	CASSRAGTGYNEQFF
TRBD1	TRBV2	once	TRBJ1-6	TGTGCCAGCAGCCTCCGGGACAGGCCATATAATTCACCCCTCCACTTT	CASSLRDRPYNSPLHF
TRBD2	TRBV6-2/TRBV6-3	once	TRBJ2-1	TGTGCCAGCAGTTACTCAGGACTAGCGCCCGATGAGCAGTTCTTC	CASSYSGLAPDEQFF
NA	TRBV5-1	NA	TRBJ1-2	TGCGCCAGCAGCTTGGCCAGCACGGGTCATGGCTACACCTTC	CASSLASTGHGYTF
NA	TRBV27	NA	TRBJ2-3	TGTGCCAGCAGTATTCAGGCTACCACAGATACGCAGTATTTT	CASSIQATTDTQYF
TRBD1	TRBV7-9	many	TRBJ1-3	TGTGCCAGCAGCCTTAGACAGGGCCAGGAAAACACCATATATTTT	CASSLRQGQENTIYF
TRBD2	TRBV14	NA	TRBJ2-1	TGTGCCAGCAGCCAGATAGCGGGAGGGTACAATGAGCAGTTCTTC	CASSQIAGGYNEQFF
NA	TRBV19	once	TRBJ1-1	TGTGCCAGTAGCCCAGGGACTTCGGAGGCTTTCTTT	CASSPGTSEAFF
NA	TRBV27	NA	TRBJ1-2	TGTGCCAGCAAGCAGGGGACACCGGCCTCTAACTATGGCTACACCTTC	CASKQGTPASNYGYTF